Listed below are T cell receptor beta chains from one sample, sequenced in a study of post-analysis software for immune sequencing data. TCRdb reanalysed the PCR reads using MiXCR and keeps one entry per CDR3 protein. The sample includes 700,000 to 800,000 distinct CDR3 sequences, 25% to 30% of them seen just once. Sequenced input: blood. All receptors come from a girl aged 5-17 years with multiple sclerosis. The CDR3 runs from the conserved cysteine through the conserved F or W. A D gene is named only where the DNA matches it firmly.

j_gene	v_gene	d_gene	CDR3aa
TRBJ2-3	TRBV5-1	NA	CASSLVACGERYF
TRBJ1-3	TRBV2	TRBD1	CASSFQGAGNTIYF
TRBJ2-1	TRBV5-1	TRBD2	CASRPSLSGGAYNEQFF
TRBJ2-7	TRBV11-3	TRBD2	CASSQQGTSGIYEQYF
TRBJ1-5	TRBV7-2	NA	CASTRGRSNQPQHF
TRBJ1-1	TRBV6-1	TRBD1	CASIPGTGMNTEAFF
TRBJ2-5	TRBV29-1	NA	CSVDPGEDSKETQYF
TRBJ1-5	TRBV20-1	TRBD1	CSAGGQGASQPQHF
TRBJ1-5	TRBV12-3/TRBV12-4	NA	CASSLAGHSNQPQHF
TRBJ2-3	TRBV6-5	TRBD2	CASRRGLADSTDTQYF
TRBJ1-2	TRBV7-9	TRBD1	CASSPGTGDYGYTF
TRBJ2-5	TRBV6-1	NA	CASSDRLGETQYF
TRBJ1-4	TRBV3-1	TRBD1	CASSLQGAPNEKLFF
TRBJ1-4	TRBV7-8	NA	CASSLDRSEKLFF
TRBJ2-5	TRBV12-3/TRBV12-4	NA	CASRWERSGNPSQETPYF
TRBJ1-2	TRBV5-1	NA	CASSLTGTRNNYGYTF
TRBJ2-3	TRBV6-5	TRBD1	CASSMASQGASTQYF
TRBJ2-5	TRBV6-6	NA	CASTERLWGQQYF
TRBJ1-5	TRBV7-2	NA	CASSPPGLNSNQPQHF
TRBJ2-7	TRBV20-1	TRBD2	CSATLAGVLAQYF
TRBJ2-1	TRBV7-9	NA	CASSPTRTNNEQFF
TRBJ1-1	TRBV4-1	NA	CASSQAPMRAEAFF
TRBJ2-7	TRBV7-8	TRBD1	CASSLVGTGNYEQYF
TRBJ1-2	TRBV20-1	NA	CSAWGSKSLLGGYTF
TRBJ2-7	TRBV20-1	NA	CSAGPPEFSYEQYF
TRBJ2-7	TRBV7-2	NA	CASSRTAPYEQYF
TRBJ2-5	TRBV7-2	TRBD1	CASSLLGQGINEQYF
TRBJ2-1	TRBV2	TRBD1	CASSDDRVGEQFF
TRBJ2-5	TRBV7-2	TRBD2	CASSLRLADATGETQYF
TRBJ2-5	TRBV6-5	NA	CASSYFDRREETQYF
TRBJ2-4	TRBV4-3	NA	CASSQAPGMVESGKNIQYF
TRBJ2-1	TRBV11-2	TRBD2	CASSPRLAGMYNEQFF
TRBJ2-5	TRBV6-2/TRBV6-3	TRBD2	CASSYGLAGGGGETQYF
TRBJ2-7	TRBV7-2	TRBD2	CASSLGVFGRAFEQYF
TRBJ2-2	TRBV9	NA	CASSVTNTGELFF
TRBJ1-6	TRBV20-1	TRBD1	CSARDRRTGGNSPLHF
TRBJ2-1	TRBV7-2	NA	CASSPRRGAVYNEQFF
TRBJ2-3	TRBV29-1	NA	CSVEGTNTQYF
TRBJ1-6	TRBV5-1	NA	CASSLVAVYNSPLHF
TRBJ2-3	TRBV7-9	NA	CASSPTWGDTDTQYF
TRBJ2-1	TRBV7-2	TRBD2	CASTPSSGRNNEQFF
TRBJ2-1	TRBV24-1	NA	CATSDPQYGEQFF
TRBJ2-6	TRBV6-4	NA	CASSRRGLSGANVLTF
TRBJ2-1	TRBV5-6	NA	CASSGRSSYNEQFF
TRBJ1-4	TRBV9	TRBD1	CASSARDSSNEKLYF
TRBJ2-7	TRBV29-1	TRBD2	CSVSGGGSYEQYF